This T cell receptor beta chain was observed in a study of response to subunit inactivated influenza vaccine. TCRdb re-analysed the RT-PCR reads in MiXCR, keeping a single row per CDR3 protein. The table lists roughly 550,000 distinct CDR3 sequences, approximately 20% of them singletons. These sequences were also reported in another study, on T cells expressing NK-cell markers. That publication notes: TCR beta cDNA was made by 5'RACE template switching with UMIs.

This receptor was obtained from a man in his forties or fifties who received an inactivated influenza vaccine. The specimen comprised CD4+ T cells sorted from PBMCs, sampled 12 days after vaccination.

CDR3 sequence reads: CASSLSLVGNTIYF. DNA of the CDR3: TGTGCCAGCAGCTTATCGCTGGTCGGAAACACCATATATTTT. The rearrangement links TRBV7-6 to TRBJ1-3; no clear D gene. Trimming cost V 2 bases and J 4 bases, with 9 bases left between them. Germline V CDR1 and CDR2: SGHVS, FNYEAQ. CDR3 length: 14 residues.